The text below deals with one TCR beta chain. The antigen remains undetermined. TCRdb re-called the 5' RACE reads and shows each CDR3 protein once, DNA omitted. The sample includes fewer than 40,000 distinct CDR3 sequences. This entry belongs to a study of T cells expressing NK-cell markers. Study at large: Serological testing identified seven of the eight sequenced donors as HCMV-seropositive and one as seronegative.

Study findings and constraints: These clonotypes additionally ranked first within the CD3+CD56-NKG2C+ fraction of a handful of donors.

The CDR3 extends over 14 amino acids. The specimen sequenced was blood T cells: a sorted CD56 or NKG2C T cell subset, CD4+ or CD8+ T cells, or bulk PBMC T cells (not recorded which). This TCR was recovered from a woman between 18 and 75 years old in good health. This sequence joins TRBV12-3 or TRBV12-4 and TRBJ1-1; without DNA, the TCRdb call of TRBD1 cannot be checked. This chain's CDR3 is CASSLAGRGTEAFF.